This note documents a single T cell receptor beta chain sequence. What it recognizes is unknown. CDR1 SGDLS and CDR2 YYNGEE come from the germline V gene. V lost 3 bases and J lost 4; bases outside the gene matches: 9. The CDR3 covers 16 residues. Sequenced by immunoSEQ multiplex PCR; TCRdb stores in-frame clones only, minus some. The data show over 60,000 clones, with roughly 84% seen just once and 40% held by the top ten. With ipilimumab providing CTLA-4 blockade, focal radiation was administered to patients who had chemo-refractory metastatic non-small-cell lung cancer. This sample is part of a study of radiotherapy plus CTLA-4 blockade in lung cancer. The wider study: 18% of patients responded objectively, and 31% achieved disease control.

Overall study findings and caveats: Early shifts in blood T cell clones, with interferon-beta, reportedly predicted response best. Radiotherapy with ipilimumab was followed by blood expansion of tumor-derived clones.

The source was peripheral blood, collected from a patient treated with radiotherapy plus ipilimumab. The V call is TRBV9, the J call TRBJ2-3; 9 bases align to TRBD1. The source is a human donor with non-small cell lung cancer that progressed on radiotherapy plus ipilimumab. DNA of the CDR3: TGTGCCAGCAGCGCATTGGACAGGGGAGGGGCAGATACGCAGTATTTT. Translating it yields CASSALDRGGADTQYF.